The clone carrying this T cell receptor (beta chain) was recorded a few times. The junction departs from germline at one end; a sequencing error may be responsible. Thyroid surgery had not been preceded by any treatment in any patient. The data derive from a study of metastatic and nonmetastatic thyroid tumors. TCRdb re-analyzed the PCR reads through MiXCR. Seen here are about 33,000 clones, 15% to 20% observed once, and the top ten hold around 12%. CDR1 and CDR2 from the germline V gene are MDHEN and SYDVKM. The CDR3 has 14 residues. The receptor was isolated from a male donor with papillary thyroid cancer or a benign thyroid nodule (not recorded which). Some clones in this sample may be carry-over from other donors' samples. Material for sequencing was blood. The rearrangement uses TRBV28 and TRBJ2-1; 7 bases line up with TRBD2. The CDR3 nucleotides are TGTGCCAGCACTTTAACTTCCGCGGGAGAGGAGCAGTTCTTC. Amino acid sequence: CASTLTSAGEEQFF.